The sequence of this TCR beta chain was determined in a study of T cell repertoires in cytomegalovirus infection. Study-level information: CMV infection and matching HLA type were both indicated by public TCR beta signatures.

Each CDR3 protein gets one entry after TCRdb re-called the reads with MiXCR. The repertoire includes 150,000 to 200,000 distinct CDR3 sequences, less than 9.5% of them detected once, and about 4.2% sits in the top ten. Study-wide findings and caveats: HLA-C-restricted CMV clonotypes gave the most frequent clonotype in two of eight donors. There were carriers of CMV plus the relevant HLA, and cumulative public TCR beta family frequency identified them.

This clonotype was observed at least ten times. Its specificity is not known. Germline-derived CDR1 and CDR2 are SGHTA and FQGNSA. V was cut by 2 bases and J by 4 bases, with 8 bases left in between. The CDR3 is 14 amino acids. The source is a human donor in good health (CMV status not recorded). Some clones in this sample may be carry-over from other donors' samples. Material: PBMCs. The genes are TRBV7-2 and TRBJ2-2; TRBD2 is a possible D gene (5 bases). Here the CDR3 reads CASSLIGSTGELFF. CDR3 DNA sequence: TGTGCCAGCAGCTTAATTGGGAGCACCGGGGAGCTGTTTTTT.